A single sample gave rise to the 4 T cell receptor beta chains below, sequenced in a study of CDR3 diversity in severe acne. TCRdb reprocessed the PCR reads with MiXCR, giving one entry per CDR3 protein. The sample lists fewer than 100,000 distinct CDR3 sequences; around 50% were seen once. Sequenced: blood. All receptors derive from a male donor in good health, without acne.

CDR3: CASSLQGRDTEAFF. CDR3 nucleotide sequence: TGTGCCAGCAGTCTCCAGGGGCGGGACACTGAAGCTTTCTTT. V is TRBV7-3 and J is TRBJ1-1; possibly TRBD1 for D (6 bases). V was trimmed by 6 bases and J by 3 bases, leaving 14 bases between them. The germline V gene has CDR1 SGHTA and CDR2 FQGTGA. This CDR3 region has 14 residues. Together with reference TRBV7-3 and TRBJ1-1, the CDR3 gives the full variable domain: GAGVSQTPSNKVTEKGKYVELRCDPISGHTALYWYRQSLGQGPEFLIYFQGTGAADDSGLPNDRFFAVRPEGSVSTLKIQRTERGDSAVYLCASSLQGRDTEAFFGQGTRLTVV.

The gene calls are TRBV24-1 and TRBJ2-3; tentative D call: TRBD2 (5 bases). Trimming removed 7 bases at V and 2 bases at J, with 21 bases between. The CDR3 runs to 17 residues. The germline V gene has CDR1 KGHDR and CDR2 SFDVKD. The CDR3 here is CATSVEDREVPTDTQYF. Here the CDR3 DNA reads TGTGCCACCAGCGTTGAAGACCGGGAAGTACCCACAGATACGCAGTATTTT.

Comments on this clonotype: Because the CDR3 is missing its conserved closing phenylalanine or tryptophan, this is likely a read error. J is TRBJ1-2 and V is TRBV9, with D unclear. Germline CDR1 reads SGDLS; CDR2 reads YYNGEE. Trimming stripped 0 bases from V and 9 bases from J, with 6 bases between. The CDR3 runs 11 residues. The DNA for the CDR3 is TGTGCCAGCAGCGTAGCCCTAAGCTACACCCTC. Its protein product is CASSVALSYTL.

The CDR3 DNA is TGTGCCACCAGCAGAGGCACGCCGGCGGGAGGCTACACCTTC. It codes for CATSRGTPAGGYTF. The rearrangement uses TRBV15 and TRBJ1-2; D is uncertain. Trimming left V 1 base short and J 8 bases short, with 14 bases between. CDR3 size: 14 residues. The germline V gene has CDR1 LNHNV and CDR2 YYDKDF (reference sequence).